This T cell receptor beta chain was recorded in a study of PD-1 blockade in classical Hodgkin lymphoma. Study background: Nivolumab dosing for patients was 3 mg/kg, administered intravenously every 2 weeks. Study results and caveats: Relapsed/refractory patients reportedly had lower baseline diversity than newly diagnosed patients.

Per the germline V gene, CDR1 is SNHLY and CDR2 is FYNNEI. The CDR3 spans 14 residues. V lost 1 base and J lost 8, with 11 bases in between. The repertoire was sequenced with immunoSEQ multiplex PCR; TCRdb's copy has only in-frame clones and lacks some. Of some 50,000 clones in the sample, about 80% were seen once. Sample time point: cycle 4 day 1 (C4D1), after five to seven weeks of nivolumab. Each of the patients experienced relapse following autologous stem cell transplantation, and their brentuximab vedotin exposure differed. This clone occurred a few times. Antigen unknown. V gene TRBV2 combines with J gene TRBJ1-4; no reliable D call. The starting material was peripheral blood mononuclear cells (PBMCs), obtained before the fourth cycle of nivolumab. This clonotype was sampled from a human donor with classical Hodgkin lymphoma. The CDR3 region has the DNA TGTGCCAGCAGTGAAGGTCTGGTAGGGGAAAAACTGTTTTTT. As protein: CASSEGLVGEKLFF.